What follows describes a single T cell receptor (beta chain). What it binds is unknown. These data originate in a study of PD-L1 blockade in urothelial cancer. In the study overall: The researchers analyzed blood 3 weeks (second dose) and 6 weeks after treatment start. The median number of T cells present in blood samples was under 150,000.

Germline V CDR1 and CDR2: SGDLS, YYNGEE. The CDR3 is 15 residues long. Trimming took 1 base from V and 8 from J, leaving 13 bases between them. The repertoire was sequenced with immunoSEQ multiplex PCR; TCRdb's copy has only in-frame clones and lacks some. The sample consists of 85,000 to 90,000 clones, more than 85% of them appearing once. Study findings and constraints: Tumor-associated clones in the blood of durable-benefit patients grew more at 3 weeks.

The TCR sequence derives from a man aged 60 to 75 with urothelial cancer. Source: PBMCs, taken around atezolizumab (anti-PD-L1) treatment. This chain connects TRBV9 to TRBJ1-6, with D perhaps TRBD1 (6 bases). As DNA, the CDR3 is TGTGCCAGCAGCGTACAGCCAGGGGTTGATTCACCCCTCCACTTT. This translates into CASSVQPGVDSPLHF.